Presented here are 15 T cell receptor beta chains from one specimen sequenced in a study of cytomegalovirus exposure and HLA in healthy donors. Here immunoSEQ multiplex PCR was the method, and the copy in TCRdb shows in-frame clones only, minus some. The table has approximately 60,000 clones, approximately 95% seen once. Sequencing input: PBMCs. These receptors were taken from a woman younger than 30 in good health and CMV-seronegative.

The chain combines TRBV6-4 with TRBJ1-1; D is possibly TRBD1 (6 bases). Germline lookup yields CDR1 MRHNA and CDR2 SNTAGT. Deletions cut 4 bases from V and 2 bases from J, with 8 bases between. CDR3 length: 13 amino acids. The CDR3: CASSVDRNTEAFF. CDR3 sequence (DNA): TGTGCCAGCAGTGTGGACAGAAACACTGAAGCTTTCTTT.

CDR3 coding DNA: TGTGCCAGCAGCCCCGTTTTTGGGGGGAACACCTACGAGCAGTACTTC. Protein sequence: CASSPVFGGNTYEQYF. This sequence joins TRBV7-6 and TRBJ2-7; D is possibly TRBD2 (6 bases). Germline-derived CDR1 and CDR2 are SGHVS and FNYEAQ. The CDR3 is made up of 16 amino acids. The V end was cut by 5 bases, the J end by 2 bases, with 19 bases between.

V usage is TRBV7-8 and J usage is TRBJ1-1, with D tentatively TRBD1 (5 bases). The germline V gene encodes CDR1 SGHVS and CDR2 FQNEAQ. This CDR3 comprises 15 residues. V was pared by 5 bases and J by 0 bases, with 13 bases between. The CDR3 sequence: CASSAWAGVNTEAFF. CDR3 DNA sequence: TGTGCCAGCAGCGCATGGGCGGGGGTGAACACTGAAGCTTTCTTT.

The chain recombines TRBV14 with TRBJ2-5; 10 nucleotides agree with TRBD2. CDR1 SGHDN and CDR2 FVKESK come from the germline V gene. The CDR3 has 17 amino acids. With V trimmed by 1 base and J by 5 bases, 10 bases remained unmatched. The chain's CDR3 is CASSQAPAGGPRETQYF. DNA for the CDR3: TGTGCCAGCAGCCAAGCCCCAGCGGGGGGGCCGCGGGAGACCCAGTACTTC.

This clone was seen just once. The chain is built from TRBV14 and TRBJ2-1; D unresolved. Deletions cut 1 base from V and 12 bases from J, with 7 bases between. Germline loops: CDR1 SGHDN, CDR2 FVKESK. The CDR3 has 11 amino acids. This chain's CDR3 is CASSQGLRQFF. CDR3 nucleotide sequence: TGTGCCAGCAGCCAAGGCCTTAGGCAGTTCTTC.

The V and J genes are TRBV13 and TRBJ1-2; maybe TRBD1 (6 bases). The V end lost 6 bases, the J end lost 7 bases, and 15 bases lay between the germline ends. This CDR3 contains 13 residues. Germline CDR1 reads PRHDT; CDR2 reads FYEKMQ (reference sequence). The CDR3 region has the DNA TGTGCCAGCAGTGTTGGATCAGGGGCTGGCTACACCTTC. Translating it yields CASSVGSGAGYTF.

This clone was seen just once. The rearrangement links TRBV27 to TRBJ1-2; weak D call: TRBD1 (5 bases). The CDR3 consists of 13 residues. V was cut by 2 bases and J by 6 bases, with 10 bases left in between. Germline CDR1 reads MNHEY; CDR2 reads SMNVEV (reference sequence). In nucleotides, the CDR3 is TGTGCCAGCAGTTTAAGTGCAGGGAATGGCTACACCTTC. Translating gives CASSLSAGNGYTF.

The chain is built from TRBV7-9 and TRBJ1-6, with D uncertain. Germline V gene data show CDR1 as SEHNR and CDR2 as FQNEAQ (reference sequence). The germline V and J ends were trimmed by 3 bases and 9 bases, with 9 bases remaining between them. The CDR3 totals 13 residues. The CDR3 sequence: CASSFEIGSPLHF. The CDR3 DNA follows: TGTGCCAGCAGCTTTGAGATCGGTTCACCCCTCCACTTT.

The chain employs TRBV9 and TRBJ2-2; 8 bases line up with TRBD1. Germline CDR1 SGDLS, CDR2 YYNGEE. The CDR3 runs to 14 residues. V was pared by 5 bases and J by 6 bases, with 6 bases of the junction left unmatched. The CDR3 here is CASREDRDAGELFF. The CDR3 nucleotides are TGTGCCAGCAGAGAGGACAGGGACGCCGGGGAGCTGTTTTTT.

The chain carries TRBV4-1 and TRBJ1-1; D possibly corresponds to TRBD1 (5 bases). V was shortened by 6 bases and J by 1 base, with 15 bases between the two germline ends. Germline V lookup: CDR1 MGHRA, CDR2 YSYEKL. The CDR3 loop spans 15 amino acids. The chain's CDR3 is CASSDQGLGNTEAFF. The CDR3 DNA is TGCGCCAGCAGTGATCAGGGTTTGGGGAACACTGAAGCTTTCTTT.

This clone has just one count. V gene TRBV27 combines with J gene TRBJ2-7; 13 nucleotides match TRBD2. Losses at the gene ends were 4 bases for V and 0 bases for J; bases not matched to a gene: 6. This CDR3 is built from 17 residues. Germline V CDR1 and CDR2: MNHEY, SMNVEV (reference sequence). The DNA of the CDR3 is TGTGCCAGCAGTTCGACCCGGACTAGCGGGAGCTCCTACGAGCAGTACGTC. It is translated as CASSSTRTSGSSYEQYV.

For the CDR3, the DNA is TGTGCCAGCAGCCAGGACAGGGGGGCGGAAGAGACCCAGTACTTC. This encodes CASSQDRGAEETQYF. The chain joins TRBV25-1 to TRBJ2-5; 10 bases fit TRBD1. Germline V CDR1 and CDR2: MGHDK, SYGVNS. The CDR3 runs to 15 residues. V was pared by 6 bases and J by 3 bases, with 7 bases of the junction left unmatched.

This clone has just a few counts. J is TRBJ2-1 and V is TRBV15, with 7 nucleotides matching TRBD2. The V gene's germline CDR1 is LNHNV and CDR2 YYDKDF (reference sequence). The CDR3 has 15 residues. Losses at the gene ends were 0 bases for V and 2 bases for J; bases not matched to a gene: 1. The CDR3 loop reads CATSRDGGAYNEQFF. In nucleotides, the CDR3 is TGTGCCACCAGCAGAGATGGGGGGGCCTACAATGAGCAGTTCTTC. Looking up the rest from reference TRBV15 and TRBJ2-1 gives the full variable domain: DAMVIQNPRYQVTQFGKPVTLSCSQTLNHNVMYWYQQKSSQAPKLLFHYYDKDFNNEADTPDNFQSRRPNTSFCFLDIRSPGLGDTAMYLCATSRDGGAYNEQFFGPGTRLTVL.

V and J are TRBV14 and TRBJ1-1, with D perhaps matching TRBD1 (5 bases). This CDR3 has 15 amino acids. Germline V gives CDR1 SGHDN, CDR2 FVKESK. With 4 bases removed from V and 0 bases from J, the gap between germline ends came to 12 bases. The CDR3 is CASSPGTSLNTEAFF. The CDR3 bases are TGTGCCAGCAGCCCAGGGACTTCGTTGAACACTGAAGCTTTCTTT.

The gene calls are TRBV7-9 and TRBJ2-7, with 10 positions matching TRBD2. The CDR3 runs 15 residues. Germline V gene data show CDR1 as SEHNR and CDR2 as FQNEAQ (reference sequence). V lost 1 base, J lost 1 base, and 1 base stayed unmatched. The CDR3 loop reads CASSLGLAGSYEQYV. The CDR3 nucleotides are TGTGCCAGCAGCTTAGGACTAGCGGGTTCCTACGAGCAGTACGTC.